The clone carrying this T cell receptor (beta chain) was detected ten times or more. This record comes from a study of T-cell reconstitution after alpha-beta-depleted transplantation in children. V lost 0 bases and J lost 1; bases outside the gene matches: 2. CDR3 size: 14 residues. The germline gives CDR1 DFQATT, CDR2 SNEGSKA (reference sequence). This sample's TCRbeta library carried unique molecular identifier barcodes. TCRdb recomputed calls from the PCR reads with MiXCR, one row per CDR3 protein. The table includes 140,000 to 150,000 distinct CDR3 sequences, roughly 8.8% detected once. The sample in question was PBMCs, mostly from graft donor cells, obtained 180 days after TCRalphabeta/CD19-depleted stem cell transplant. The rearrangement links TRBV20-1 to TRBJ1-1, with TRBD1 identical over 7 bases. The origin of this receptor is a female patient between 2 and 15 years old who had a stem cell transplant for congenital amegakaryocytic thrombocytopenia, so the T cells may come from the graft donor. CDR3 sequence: CSARDHRGNTEAFF. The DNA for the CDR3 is TGCAGTGCTAGAGATCACAGGGGGAACACTGAAGCTTTCTTT.